This record concerns one T cell receptor (beta chain) sequence. Its specificity is not known. The record originates from a study of cytomegalovirus exposure and HLA in healthy donors. Study-wide points: Through in vitro validation, a few CMV-associated chains were shown to be specific for CMV antigens. A prior analysis recorded that most TCR beta V segments were productive about 87% or about 30% of the time. A missense DCLRE1C variant was associated with V- and J-gene trimming of TCR beta chains in a later analysis, and an independent cohort replicated the association.

The V end was cut by 3 bases, the J end by 7 bases, with 10 bases between. This CDR3 comprises 13 residues. CDR1 SGHAT and CDR2 FQNNGV come from the germline V gene. Primers for the PCR totalled 60 Vbeta and 13 Jbeta. The method was immunoSEQ multiplex PCR; TCRdb's version includes in-frame clones alone and lacks a portion of them. The profile shows some 110,000 clones, about four fifths of them singletons. Sequencing was performed on PBMCs. This sequence joins TRBV11-2 and TRBJ2-1; tentative D call: TRBD2 (5 bases). This sequence was found in a young man in good health and CMV-seropositive. The CDR3 bases are TGTGCCAGCAGCTTGTCTGGAGGAAATGAGCAGTTCTTC. Translating it yields CASSLSGGNEQFF.